This T cell receptor beta chain was profiled in a study of blood T cell repertoires in COVID-19. Study in general: COVID-19 samples, acute and convalescent, were from the United States, Italy and Spain. PBMCs, B-cell-depleted T cells, or T cells were the source of the cDNA or gDNA that made up the material.

Participant-reported clinical history was the basis for cohort assignment. Two negative PCRs, clearance, or symptom resolution were required of recovered Cohort 3 donors. The protocol was immunoSEQ multiplex PCR, while the TCRdb copy is restricted to in-frame clones and leaves out a portion. The table has 220,000 or so clones, 86% seen once; the top ten hold approximately 2.1%. CDR1 is SGHRS and CDR2 is YFSETQ in the germline V gene. The CDR3 spans 15 residues. The V end lost 5 bases, the J end lost 0 bases, and 15 bases lay between the germline ends. V is TRBV5-1 and J is TRBJ2-7; D possibly corresponds to TRBD2 (5 bases). Sequencing was performed on PBMCs or T cells enriched from blood (not recorded which). This clonotype originated in a woman between 45 and 65 years old who had recovered from COVID-19. Here the CDR3 DNA reads TGCGCCAGCAGACAAGGACTGGGGAGCTCCTACGAGCAGTACTTC. Amino acids: CASRQGLGSSYEQYF.